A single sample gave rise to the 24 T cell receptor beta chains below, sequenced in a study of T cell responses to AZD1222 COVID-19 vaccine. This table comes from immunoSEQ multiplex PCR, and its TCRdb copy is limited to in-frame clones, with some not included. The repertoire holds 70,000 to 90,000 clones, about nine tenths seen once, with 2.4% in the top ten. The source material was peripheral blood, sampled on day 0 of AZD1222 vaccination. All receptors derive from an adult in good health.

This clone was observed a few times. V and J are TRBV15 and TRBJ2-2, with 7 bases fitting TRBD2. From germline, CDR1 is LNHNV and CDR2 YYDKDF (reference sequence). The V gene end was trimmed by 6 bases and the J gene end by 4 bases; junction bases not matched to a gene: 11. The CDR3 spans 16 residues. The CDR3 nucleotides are TGTGCCACCAGAGGGGCGGGGCAGCGGGGCACCGGGGAGCTGTTTTTT. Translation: CATRGAGQRGTGELFF.

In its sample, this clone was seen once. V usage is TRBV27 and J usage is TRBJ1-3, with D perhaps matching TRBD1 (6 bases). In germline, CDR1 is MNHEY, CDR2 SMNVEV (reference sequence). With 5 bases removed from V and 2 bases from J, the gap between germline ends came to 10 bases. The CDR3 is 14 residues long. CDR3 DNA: TGTGCCAGCAGTCCGGGGACAACTGGAAACACCATATATTTT. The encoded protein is CASSPGTTGNTIYF.

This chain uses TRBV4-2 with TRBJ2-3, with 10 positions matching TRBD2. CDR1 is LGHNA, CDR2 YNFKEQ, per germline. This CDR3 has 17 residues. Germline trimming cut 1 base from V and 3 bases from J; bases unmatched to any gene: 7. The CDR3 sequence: CASSQGPSGGETDTQYF. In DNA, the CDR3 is TGTGCCAGCAGCCAAGGGCCCAGCGGGGGGGAAACAGATACGCAGTATTTT.

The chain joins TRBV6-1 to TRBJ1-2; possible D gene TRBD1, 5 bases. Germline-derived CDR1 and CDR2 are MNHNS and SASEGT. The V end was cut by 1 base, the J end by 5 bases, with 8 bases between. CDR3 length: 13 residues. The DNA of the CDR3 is TGTGCCAGCAGTGAAGGACAGCAGTATGGCTACACCTTC. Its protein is CASSEGQQYGYTF.

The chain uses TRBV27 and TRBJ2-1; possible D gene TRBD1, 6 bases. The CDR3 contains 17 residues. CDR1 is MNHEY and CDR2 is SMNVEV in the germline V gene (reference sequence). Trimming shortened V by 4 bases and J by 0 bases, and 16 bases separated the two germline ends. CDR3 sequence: CASSSLQGPSSYNEQFF. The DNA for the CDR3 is TGTGCCAGCAGTTCGTTACAGGGCCCGAGCTCCTACAATGAGCAGTTCTTC.

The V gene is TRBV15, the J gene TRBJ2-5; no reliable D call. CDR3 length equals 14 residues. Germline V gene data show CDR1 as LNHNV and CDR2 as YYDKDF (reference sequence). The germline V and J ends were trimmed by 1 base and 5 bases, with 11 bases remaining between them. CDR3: CATSRVGDRETQYF. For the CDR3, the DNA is TGTGCCACCAGCAGAGTTGGGGATCGGGAGACCCAGTACTTC.

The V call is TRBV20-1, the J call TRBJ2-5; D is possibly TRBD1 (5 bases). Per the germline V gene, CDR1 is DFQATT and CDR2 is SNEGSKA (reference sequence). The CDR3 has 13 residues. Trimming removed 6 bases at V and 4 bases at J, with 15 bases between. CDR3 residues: CSASWAGPETQYF. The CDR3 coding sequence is TGCAGTGCCAGTTGGGCAGGGCCAGAGACCCAGTACTTC.

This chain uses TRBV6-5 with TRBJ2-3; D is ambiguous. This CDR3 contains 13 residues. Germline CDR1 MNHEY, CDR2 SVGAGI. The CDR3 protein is CESRETHTDTQYF. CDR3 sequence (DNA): TGTGAATCGAGAGAAACTCACACAGATACGCAGTATTTT.

The CDR3 coding sequence is TGTGCCAGCAGCTTACGCTTATTGAACACTGAAGCTTTCTTT. Its protein product is CASSLRLLNTEAFF. The chain uses TRBV7-9 and TRBJ1-1; D uncertain. V lost 2 bases and J 0 bases, leaving 7 bases between the germline ends. Germline V CDR1 and CDR2: SEHNR, FQNEAQ (reference sequence). The CDR3 has 14 residues.

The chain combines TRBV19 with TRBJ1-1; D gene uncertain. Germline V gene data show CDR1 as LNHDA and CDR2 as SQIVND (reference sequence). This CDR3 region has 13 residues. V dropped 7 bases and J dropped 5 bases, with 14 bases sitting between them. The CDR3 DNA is TGTGCCAGTACACCCCCGCGAGGTACTGAAGCTTTCTTT. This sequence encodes CASTPPRGTEAFF.

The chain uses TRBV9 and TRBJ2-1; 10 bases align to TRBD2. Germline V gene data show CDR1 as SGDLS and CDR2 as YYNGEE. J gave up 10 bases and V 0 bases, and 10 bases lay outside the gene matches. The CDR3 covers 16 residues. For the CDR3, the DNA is TGTGCCAGCAGCGTAGGGCCCGAGCGGGAGGGTTACGAGCAGTTCTTC. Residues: CASSVGPEREGYEQFF.

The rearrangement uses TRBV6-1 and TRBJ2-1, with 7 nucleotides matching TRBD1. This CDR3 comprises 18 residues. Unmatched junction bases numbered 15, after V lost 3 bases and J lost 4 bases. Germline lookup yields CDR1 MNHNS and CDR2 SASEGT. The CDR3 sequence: CASSDNLGQPPGYNEQFF. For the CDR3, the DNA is TGTGCCAGCAGTGACAACCTGGGACAGCCCCCGGGGTACAATGAGCAGTTCTTC.

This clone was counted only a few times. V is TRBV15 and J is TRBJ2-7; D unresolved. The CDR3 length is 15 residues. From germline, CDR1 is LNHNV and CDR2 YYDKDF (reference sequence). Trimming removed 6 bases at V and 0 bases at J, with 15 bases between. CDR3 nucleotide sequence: TGTGCCACCAGTACGGCGGCGGAAAACTCCTACGAGCAGTACTTC. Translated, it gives CATSTAAENSYEQYF.

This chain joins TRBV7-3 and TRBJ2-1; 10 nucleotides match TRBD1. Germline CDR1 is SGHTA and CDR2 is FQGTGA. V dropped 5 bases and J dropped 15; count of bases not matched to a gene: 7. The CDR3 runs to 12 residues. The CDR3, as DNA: TGTGCCAGCAGCCGACAGGGGGCCGGAATGTTCTTC. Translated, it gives CASSRQGAGMFF.

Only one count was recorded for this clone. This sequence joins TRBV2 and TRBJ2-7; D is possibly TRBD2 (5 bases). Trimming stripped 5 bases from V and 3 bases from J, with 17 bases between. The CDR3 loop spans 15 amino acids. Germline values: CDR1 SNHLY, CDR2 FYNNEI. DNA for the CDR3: TGTGCCAGCAGTCTGCTTCGGGAAGTGGGCTACGAGCAGTACTTC. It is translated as CASSLLREVGYEQYF.

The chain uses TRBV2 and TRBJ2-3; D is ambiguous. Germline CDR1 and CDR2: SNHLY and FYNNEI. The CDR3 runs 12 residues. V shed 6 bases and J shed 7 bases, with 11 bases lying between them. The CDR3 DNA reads TGTGCCAGCAGGACTCCGGAAAATACGCAGTATTTT. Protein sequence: CASRTPENTQYF.

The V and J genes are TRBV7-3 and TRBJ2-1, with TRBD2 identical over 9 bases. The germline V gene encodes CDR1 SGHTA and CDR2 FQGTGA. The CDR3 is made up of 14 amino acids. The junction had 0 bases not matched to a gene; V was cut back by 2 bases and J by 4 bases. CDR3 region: CASSLLAGYNEQFF. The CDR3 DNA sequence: TGTGCCAGCAGCTTACTAGCGGGATACAATGAGCAGTTCTTC.

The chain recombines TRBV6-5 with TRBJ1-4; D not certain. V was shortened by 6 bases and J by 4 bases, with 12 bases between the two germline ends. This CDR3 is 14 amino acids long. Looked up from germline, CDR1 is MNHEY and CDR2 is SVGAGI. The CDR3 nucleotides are TGTGCCAGCAGGTTACGACGGAGTAATGAAAAACTGTTTTTT. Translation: CASRLRRSNEKLFF.

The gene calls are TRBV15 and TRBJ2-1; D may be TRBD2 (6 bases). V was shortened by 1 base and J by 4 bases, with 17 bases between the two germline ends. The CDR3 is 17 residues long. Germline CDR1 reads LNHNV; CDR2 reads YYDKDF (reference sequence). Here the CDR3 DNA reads TGTGCCACCAGCAGAGTCGGGGCTAGCGACGATTACAATGAGCAGTTCTTC. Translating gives CATSRVGASDDYNEQFF.

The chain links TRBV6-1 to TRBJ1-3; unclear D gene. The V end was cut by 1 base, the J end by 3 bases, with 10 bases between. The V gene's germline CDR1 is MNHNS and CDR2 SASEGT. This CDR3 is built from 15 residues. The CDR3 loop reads CASSEDAGGGNTIYF. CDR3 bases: TGTGCCAGCAGTGAAGATGCGGGAGGTGGAAACACCATATATTTT.

The CDR3 bases are TGTGCCAGCAGCAAGGGACAGAGCAATGAAGCTTTCTTT. Residues: CASSKGQSNEAFF. The chain recombines TRBV7-3 with TRBJ1-1; 7 positions agree with TRBD1. Germline-derived CDR1 and CDR2 are SGHTA and FQGTGA. The CDR3 loop spans 13 amino acids. Trimming cost V 5 bases and J 7 bases; bases outside gene matches: 7.

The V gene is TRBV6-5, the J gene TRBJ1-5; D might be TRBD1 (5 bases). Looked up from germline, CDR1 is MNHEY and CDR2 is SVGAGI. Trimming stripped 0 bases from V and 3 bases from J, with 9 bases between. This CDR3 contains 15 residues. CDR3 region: CASSYSGRDNQPQHF. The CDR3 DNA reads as TGTGCCAGCAGTTACTCGGGACGGGACAATCAGCCCCAGCATTTT.

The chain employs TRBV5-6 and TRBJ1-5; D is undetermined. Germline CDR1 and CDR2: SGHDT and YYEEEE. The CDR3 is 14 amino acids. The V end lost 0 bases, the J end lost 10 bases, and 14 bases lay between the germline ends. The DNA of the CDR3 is TGTGCCAGCAGCTTGGGCCCGTTTGGTCCCCCCCAGCATTTT. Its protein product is CASSLGPFGPPQHF.

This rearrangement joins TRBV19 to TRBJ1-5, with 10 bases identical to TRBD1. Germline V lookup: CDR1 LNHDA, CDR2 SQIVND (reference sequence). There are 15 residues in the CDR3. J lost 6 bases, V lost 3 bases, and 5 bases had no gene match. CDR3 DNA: TGTGCCAGTAGTATGGGGGACAGGGGTGGTCAGCCCCAGCATTTT. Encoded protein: CASSMGDRGGQPQHF.